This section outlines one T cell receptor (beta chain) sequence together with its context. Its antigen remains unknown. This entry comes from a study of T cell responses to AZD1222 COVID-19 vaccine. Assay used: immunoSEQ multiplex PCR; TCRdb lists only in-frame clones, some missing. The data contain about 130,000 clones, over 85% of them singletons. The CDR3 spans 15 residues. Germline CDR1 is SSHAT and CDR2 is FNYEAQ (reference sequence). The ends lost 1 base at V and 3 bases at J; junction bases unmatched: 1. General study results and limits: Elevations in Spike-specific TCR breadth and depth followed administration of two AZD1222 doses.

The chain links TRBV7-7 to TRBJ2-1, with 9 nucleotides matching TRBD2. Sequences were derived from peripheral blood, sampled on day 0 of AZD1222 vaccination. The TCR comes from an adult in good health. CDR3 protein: CASSLEAGGYNEQFF. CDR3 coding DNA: TGTGCCAGCAGCTTAGAAGCGGGAGGCTACAATGAGCAGTTCTTC.